The 6 T cell receptor beta chains reported below all come from one sample, sequenced in a study of T cells in Graves' hyperthyroidism and ophthalmopathy. TCR beta CDR3 region amplification was performed from RNA transcripts. HTBI primers were employed in a first-round RT-PCR of the TCR CDR3. Via MiXCR, TCRdb re-called the multiplex PCR reads, giving one row per CDR3 protein. Of hundreds of thousands of distinct CDR3 sequences in the sample, about 15% were seen once. The sample taken for sequencing was blood. These receptors were taken from a man aged 18 to 35 with Graves' ophthalmopathy.

This clonotype was seen repeatedly, ten times or more. The rearrangement links TRBV30 to TRBJ1-4, with a tentative D call TRBD1 (6 bases). CDR3 size: 14 residues. Deletions cut 0 bases from V and 8 bases from J, with 13 bases between. Germline-derived CDR1 and CDR2 are GTSNPN and SVGIG (reference sequence). The CDR3 sequence: CAWSVRRGEEKLFF. In DNA, the CDR3 is TGTGCCTGGAGTGTACGCAGGGGTGAGGAAAAACTGTTTTTT.

The chain joins TRBV19 to TRBJ2-2, with TRBD2 matching over 7 bases. Per the germline V gene, CDR1 is LNHDA and CDR2 is SQIVND (reference sequence). The trim removed 3 bases at V and 3 bases at J, leaving 10 bases unmatched. CDR3 length equals 17 residues. CDR3 sequence (DNA): TGTGCCAGTAGTATTCACCGGACTAGGCTATACACCGGGGAGCTGTTTTTT. Translation gives CASSIHRTRLYTGELFF.

The chain carries TRBV20-1 and TRBJ2-3; 12 bases map to TRBD2. The length of the CDR3 is 13 residues. The germline V gene has CDR1 DFQATT and CDR2 SNEGSKA (reference sequence). With 8 bases clipped from V and 5 bases from J, the junction kept 5 bases outside the gene matches. The CDR3 spells CSTQTSGGDTQYF. CDR3 nucleotides: TGCAGTACTCAGACTAGCGGGGGAGATACGCAGTATTTT.

This clonotype showed up many times. The rearrangement links TRBV7-2 to TRBJ2-1; a weak D match, TRBD2 (5 bases). CDR1 is SGHTA, CDR2 FQGNSA, per germline. V gave up 5 bases and J gave up 9 bases, with 14 bases separating them. This CDR3 region has 13 residues. The CDR3 region has the DNA TGTGCCAGCAGCCCCCGGGCCGAGGGTGAGCAGTTCTTC. This sequence encodes CASSPRAEGEQFF.

The rearrangement joins TRBV9 to TRBJ2-1; 8 bases match TRBD2. V trimming: 3 bases; J trimming: 6 bases; junction bases outside the gene matches: 5. The CDR3 is 14 amino acids. The germline V gene encodes CDR1 SGDLS and CDR2 YYNGEE. In DNA form, the CDR3 reads TGTGCCAGCAGCGCGGGGGGGGAGTCCAATGAGCAGTTCTTC. Translation gives CASSAGGESNEQFF.

The V gene is TRBV2, the J gene TRBJ2-7; TRBD2 matches at 9 bases. Per germline, CDR1 SNHLY and CDR2 FYNNEI. The CDR3 extends over 15 amino acids. V gave up 3 bases and J gave up 9 bases; unmatched junction bases: 12. The CDR3 here is CASSDEREARYWQYF. The CDR3 DNA sequence: TGTGCCAGCAGTGATGAGCGGGAGGCCCGGTATTGGCAGTACTTC. Supplemented by reference TRBV2 and TRBJ2-7, the full variable domain reads EPEVTQTPSHQVTQMGQEVILRCVPISNHLYFYWYRQILGQKVEFLVSFYNNEISEKSEIFDDQFSVERPDGSNFTLKIRSTKLEDSAMYFCASSDEREARYWQYFGPGTRLTVT.